This T cell receptor beta chain was observed in a study of CD8+ T cells in alopecia areata. The overall study: It was oral tofacitinib, at 5 to 10 mg twice daily, that treated patients received. General study points: The presence of one nonresponder keeps the tie between baseline CD8+ expansion and response uncertain. Scalp data also include sequences from resident alphabeta T cells of normal skin.

Extracted RNA was reverse transcribed, and the resulting cDNA served as sequencing template. Assay: immunoSEQ multiplex PCR; the TCRdb copy retains only in-frame clones and omits some. This repertoire shows approximately 200,000 clones, 45% to 65% found once; its top ten account for approximately 3.3%. This clone was recorded a few times. What it recognizes is unknown. Treatment reported: oral pan-JAK inhibitor, 5-10 mg twice daily. This CDR3 is built from 16 residues. The trim removed 3 bases at V and 0 bases at J, leaving 6 bases unmatched. Germline V lookup: CDR1 SGHRS, CDR2 YFSETQ. The chain has TRBV5-1 and TRBJ2-1; 7 bases are shared with TRBD1. This clonotype was sampled from a human donor with alopecia areata. The sample in question was CD4+ T cells sorted from blood, obtained at week 4, from a patient treated with tofacitinib. The CDR3 loop is CASSSMTGSSYNEQFF. As DNA, the CDR3 is TGCGCCAGCAGCTCTATGACAGGGAGCTCCTACAATGAGCAGTTCTTC.